These 2 T cell receptor beta chains originate from one sample sequenced in a study of T cell changes during pregnancy in multiple sclerosis. Sequenced by immunoSEQ multiplex PCR; TCRdb stores in-frame clones only, minus some. The sample consists of about 33,000 clones, about 90% of them appearing once. Sequences were derived from CD4+ T cells from peripheral blood mononuclear cells, sampled in the third trimester of pregnancy. The source of these receptors is a female donor in good health, enrolled as a control in a pregnancy study.

The chain is built from TRBV30 and TRBJ1-1; the D gene is possibly TRBD1 (6 bases). From germline, CDR1 is GTSNPN and CDR2 SVGIG (reference sequence). CDR3 length: 16 residues. Trimming stripped 3 bases from V and 3 bases from J, with 20 bases between. CDR3 protein: CAWSLNRVRGYTEAFF. The CDR3 coding sequence is TGTGCCTGGAGCCTAAACAGGGTTAGGGGTTACACTGAAGCTTTCTTT.

CDR3 region: CASTSGTGTRRESPLHF. As DNA, the CDR3 is TGTGCCAGCACGTCCGGGACAGGTACTAGGAGAGAGTCACCCCTCCACTTT. The chain recombines TRBV28 with TRBJ1-6, with TRBD1 identical over 8 bases. Germline-derived CDR1 and CDR2 are MDHEN and SYDVKM. This CDR3 has 17 amino acids. With V trimmed by 7 bases and J by 10 bases, 18 bases remained unmatched.